Following are 27 T cell receptor beta chains from one sample sequenced in a study of T cells in Graves' hyperthyroidism and ophthalmopathy. There were TCR beta CDR3 regions amplified from RNA transcripts. Carried out on the TCR CDR3, a first-round RT-PCR used the HTBI primer set. TCRdb used MiXCR to reprocess the multiplex PCR reads, holding one entry per CDR3 protein. There are some 500,000 distinct CDR3 sequences in the sample; approximately 25% occur only once, and roughly 10% lies in the top ten. Sequencing was done on a sample of blood. These receptors came from a woman aged 25 to 45 with Graves' ophthalmopathy.

As for this clonotype: A read error may be the cause here, since a much bigger clone is one base away. The rearrangement uses TRBV30 and TRBJ1-2, with a tentative D call TRBD1 (6 bases). CDR1 GTSNPN and CDR2 SVGIG come from the germline V gene (reference sequence). V dropped 2 bases and J dropped 7 bases, with 14 bases sitting between them. The CDR3 contains 13 residues. CDR3 loop: CAWSPSSRGGYTF. The CDR3 DNA reads TGTGCCTGGAGTCCGTCGTCCAGGGGTGGCTACACCTTC. Full variable domain (outside the CDR3, taken from reference TRBV30 and TRBJ1-2): SQTIHQWPATLVQPVGSPLSLECTVEGTSNPNLYWYRQAAGRGLQLLFYSVGIGQISSEVPQNLSASRPQDRQFILSSKKLLLSDSGFYLCAWSPSSRGGYTFGSGTRLTVV.

The chain combines TRBV11-2 with TRBJ2-5; 11 nucleotides match TRBD2. V lost 3 bases, J lost 2 bases, and 8 bases stayed unmatched. This CDR3 is built from 17 residues. Germline lookup yields CDR1 SGHAT and CDR2 FQNNGV. The CDR3 DNA is TGTGCCAGCAGCTTCGTCCGACTAGCGGGGTCACAAGAGACCCAGTACTTC. Residues: CASSFVRLAGSQETQYF.

This clonotype was picked up many times. The rearrangement links TRBV29-1 to TRBJ2-2; TRBD2 might be the D (5 bases). The ends were cut back, 6 bases at V and 3 bases at J, with 14 bases in the middle. Germline V gene lookup returns CDR1 SQVTM and CDR2 ANQGSEA. The CDR3 contains 14 residues. The CDR3 sequence is CSVSALRDTGELFF. CDR3 bases: TGCAGCGTGTCCGCCTTGCGGGACACCGGGGAGCTGTTTTTT.

The table lists this clonotype with a count of one. The rearrangement uses TRBV6-5 and TRBJ2-3; perhaps TRBD2 as D (6 bases). The germline V and J ends were trimmed by 3 bases and 2 bases, with 9 bases remaining between them. This CDR3 contains 14 residues. The V gene's germline CDR1 is MNHEY and CDR2 SVGAGI. CDR3 residues: CASSYRRATDTQYF. The DNA for the CDR3 is TGTGCCAGCAGTTATAGGAGGGCCACAGATACGCAGTATTTT.

This clonotype was detected ten times or more. The rearrangement joins TRBV12-3 or TRBV12-4 to TRBJ1-2; D ambiguous. Trimming removed 5 bases at V and 1 base at J, with 8 bases between. The CDR3 length is 13 residues. CDR3 in amino acids: CASSTLSNYGYTF. The CDR3 DNA is TGTGCCAGCAGTACACTGAGTAACTATGGCTACACCTTC.

This clonotype has at least ten counts. The chain combines TRBV24-1 with TRBJ1-1; 8 nucleotides match TRBD1. The germline gives CDR1 KGHDR, CDR2 SFDVKD. After removal of 4 bases from V and 4 bases from J, the junction contained 7 bases not matched to a gene. This CDR3 contains 15 residues. CDR3 in amino acids: CATSDAGTGITEAFF. The CDR3 nucleotides read TGTGCCACCAGTGACGCCGGGACAGGTATCACTGAAGCTTTCTTT.

In regard to this clonotype: A read error may be the cause here, since a much bigger clone is one base away. V is TRBV6-5 and J is TRBJ1-1; D remains unclear. The CDR3 has 14 amino acids. Germline-derived CDR1 and CDR2 are MNHEY and SVGAGI. CDR3 DNA sequence: TGTGCCTGCAGTTACCTAGGGCCGACCACTGAAGCTTTCTTT. Its protein is CACSYLGPTTEAFF.

At least ten counts were recorded for this clonotype. The rearrangement links TRBV12-3 or TRBV12-4 to TRBJ2-3; possibly TRBD2 for D (6 bases). The V gene lost 2 bases and the J gene lost 0 bases, with 6 bases spanning the gap. This CDR3 has 14 amino acids. The CDR3 is CASSLSGSTDTQYF. Written as DNA, the CDR3 is TGTGCCAGCAGTTTAAGCGGGAGCACAGATACGCAGTATTTT.

In DNA, the CDR3 is TGTGCCAGCAGTTCTAGTAATCGAAATCAGCCCCAGCATTTT. Protein: CASSSSNRNQPQHF. The gene calls are TRBV6-5 and TRBJ1-5, with D hard to call. Trimming took off 4 bases at V and 4 bases at J, with 11 bases between the two ends. This CDR3 is 14 amino acids long. The germline V gene has CDR1 MNHEY and CDR2 SVGAGI.

This chain joins TRBV12-3 or TRBV12-4 and TRBJ1-3, with D perhaps TRBD1 (5 bases). Trimming removed 6 bases from V and 2 bases from J, with 14 bases in between. The CDR3 is 15 amino acids. The CDR3 DNA is TGTGCCAGCAGGACGCCGGGGGGTCCTGGAAACACCATATATTTT. Amino acids: CASRTPGGPGNTIYF.

This clonotype has just one count. The gene calls are TRBV20-1 and TRBJ1-1; D may be TRBD1 (6 bases). V was cut by 4 bases and J by 4 bases, with 16 bases left in between. The CDR3 sequence is 14 residues long. Germline-derived CDR1 and CDR2 are DFQATT and SNEGSKA (reference sequence). The CDR3 loop reads CSATSGGLVTEAFF. The CDR3, as DNA: TGCAGTGCTACTTCTGGGGGGCTGGTCACTGAAGCTTTCTTT.

The sample holds many counts of this clonotype. V and J are TRBV12-3 or TRBV12-4 and TRBJ1-6; unclear D gene. This CDR3 has 15 residues. The V end lost 7 bases, the J end lost 6 bases, and 16 bases lay between the germline ends. The CDR3 loop is CASIVQGFPNSPLHF. The CDR3 region has the DNA TGTGCCAGCATCGTCCAAGGGTTCCCTAATTCACCCCTCCACTTT.

The rearrangement joins TRBV20-1 to TRBJ2-5; possibly TRBD2 for D (6 bases). This CDR3 spans 12 amino acids. V lost 0 bases to trimming and J lost 5 bases, with 7 bases between them. Germline CDR1 reads DFQATT; CDR2 reads SNEGSKA (reference sequence). The CDR3 protein is CSARDSGETQYF. As DNA, the CDR3 is TGCAGTGCTAGAGACAGCGGGGAGACCCAGTACTTC.

The J gene is TRBJ1-1, the V gene TRBV5-1; no clear D gene. V gave up 0 bases and J gave up 5 bases, with 11 bases separating them. Germline V gene data show CDR1 as SGHRS and CDR2 as YFSETQ. This CDR3 spans 14 amino acids. CDR3 in amino acids: CASSLVSGETEAFF. In nucleotides, the CDR3 is TGCGCCAGCAGCTTGGTTTCTGGGGAAACTGAAGCTTTCTTT.

This clonotype was observed a few times. This sequence joins TRBV7-2 and TRBJ1-6, with 8 bases that match TRBD1. The CDR3 contains 14 residues. V was clipped by 5 bases and J by 10 bases; unmatched bases: 7. Germline V gene sequence: CDR1 SGHTA, CDR2 FQGNSA. The CDR3 DNA follows: TGTGCCAGCAGCCCAGGGGGCAAGAAATCACCCCTCCACTTT. Amino acid sequence: CASSPGGKKSPLHF.

The chain joins TRBV15 to TRBJ2-5; 11 nucleotides match TRBD2. The CDR3 extends over 13 amino acids. Germline V gene data show CDR1 as LNHNV and CDR2 as YYDKDF (reference sequence). Trimming at V came to 8 bases and at J to 3 bases, leaving 2 bases not matched to a gene. The CDR3, as DNA: TGTGCCACCCAACTAGCGGGAGAAGAGACCCAGTACTTC. It codes for CATQLAGEETQYF.

This clonotype was seen repeatedly, ten times or more. The chain joins TRBV6-5 to TRBJ2-5; no clear D gene. CDR3 size: 13 residues. V lost 5 bases, J lost 1 base, and 8 bases lay in between. Germline CDR1 MNHEY, CDR2 SVGAGI. CDR3 DNA sequence: TGTGCCAGCAGTCTTCCCCCCCAAGAGACCCAGTACTTC. This translates into CASSLPPQETQYF.

The V call is TRBV11-1, the J call TRBJ2-7; perhaps D is TRBD1 or TRBD2 (5 bases each). CDR1 and CDR2 (germline): SGHAT, FQDESV (reference sequence). V was clipped by 5 bases and J by 3 bases, with 14 bases between them. There are 14 residues in the CDR3. In DNA, the CDR3 is TGTGCCAGCAGCCCGGGGCCGGAGAACTACGAGCAGTACTTC. Its protein product is CASSPGPENYEQYF.

The chain employs TRBV2 and TRBJ1-1; possibly TRBD1 for D (6 bases). Per germline, CDR1 SNHLY and CDR2 FYNNEI. CDR3 length: 13 amino acids. With 7 bases removed from V and 1 base from J, the gap between germline ends came to 10 bases. This chain's CDR3 is CASTRQENTEAFF. Written as DNA, the CDR3 is TGTGCCAGCACTAGACAGGAGAACACTGAAGCTTTCTTT.

This clonotype came up many times. The germline gene is not matched at one end of the junction; a read error may be the cause. The V call is TRBV11-1, the J call TRBJ2-2; weak D call: TRBD2 (6 bases). Germline lookup yields CDR1 SGHAT and CDR2 FQDESV (reference sequence). This CDR3 is 13 amino acids long. Written as DNA, the CDR3 is TGTGCCAGCACCTTAGCGGAGGTCGGGGAGCTGTTTTTT. This translates into CASTLAEVGELFF.

The chain employs TRBV20-1 and TRBJ2-4; 8 bases agree with TRBD2. The germline CDR1 and CDR2 sequences are DFQATT and SNEGSKA (reference sequence). V shed 6 bases and J 0 bases; nucleotides not matched to a gene: 7. This CDR3 comprises 15 residues. The CDR3 DNA sequence: TGCAGTGCCGGTACTAGCGGACTAGCCAAAAACATTCAGTACTTC. It encodes CSAGTSGLAKNIQYF.

The sample holds many counts of this clonotype. The genes are TRBV11-3 and TRBJ2-7; 7 nucleotides line up with TRBD1. Unmatched junction bases numbered 8, after V lost 4 bases and J lost 5 bases. This CDR3 comprises 14 residues. Germline V gene sequence: CDR1 SGHNT, CDR2 YENEEA. This chain's CDR3 is CASSSGQDENEQYF. CDR3 sequence (DNA): TGTGCCAGCAGCTCCGGACAGGACGAAAACGAGCAGTACTTC.

This clonotype has just a few counts. The CDR3 DNA reads TGTGCCAGCAGTTACTCTTGGTGGACTGAAGCTTTCTTT. Its translation is CASSYSWWTEAFF. The genes are TRBV6-5 and TRBJ1-1, with no clear D. This CDR3 spans 13 amino acids. V was cut by 0 bases and J by 5 bases, with 7 bases left in between. CDR1 is MNHEY, CDR2 SVGAGI, per germline.

This clonotype was found many times. The chain recombines TRBV20-1 with TRBJ2-7; no clear D. Germline V gene sequence: CDR1 DFQATT, CDR2 SNEGSKA (reference sequence). This CDR3 has 13 amino acids. V was cut by 1 base and J by 3 bases, with 10 bases left in between. Written as DNA, the CDR3 is TGCAGTGCTAGAGGACATCATGACTACGAGCAGTACTTC. It yields the protein CSARGHHDYEQYF.

There are many counts of this clonotype. This chain links TRBV5-1 with TRBJ1-2; TRBD1 agrees at 7 bases. The germline CDR1 and CDR2 sequences are SGHRS and YFSETQ. V shed 4 bases, J shed 4 bases, and the junction held 10 bases outside the gene matches. The CDR3 has 15 amino acids. The DNA of the CDR3 is TGCGCCAGCAGCAAGGGACAGCTCGCAGGCTATGGCTACACCTTC. It codes for CASSKGQLAGYGYTF.

Ten or more counts support this clonotype. V is TRBV6-1 and J is TRBJ2-2, with D perhaps TRBD1 or TRBD2 (6 bases each). This CDR3 is built from 15 residues. Germline CDR1 is MNHNS and CDR2 is SASEGT. Trimming removed 4 bases from V and 5 bases from J, with 14 bases in between. The CDR3 loop is CASSGAGHWTGELFF. As DNA, the CDR3 is TGTGCCAGCAGTGGGGCGGGACATTGGACCGGGGAGCTGTTTTTT.

V is TRBV29-1 and J is TRBJ1-1; maybe TRBD1 (5 bases). There are 13 residues in the CDR3. Germline CDR1 SQVTM, CDR2 ANQGSEA. Trimming took off 7 bases at V and 0 bases at J, with 12 bases between the two ends. CDR3 in DNA: TGCAGCGCCACGGGACCACTGAACACTGAAGCTTTCTTT. Protein sequence: CSATGPLNTEAFF.